This T cell receptor beta chain was documented in a study of blood T cell repertoires in COVID-19. Study-level information: The cDNA or gDNA used as material had been derived from T cells, B-cell-depleted T cells, or PBMCs.

Participants spanned ages roughly 18 to 95 years and resided in roughly 22 US areas. The study assigned cohorts using participant-reported clinical history. Authors' processing steps: Scientists estimated how many nucleated cells there were by amplifying reference gene primers. Some clones are missing from TCRdb's copy, which holds only in-frame ones; the method was immunoSEQ multiplex PCR. V and J calls and clone size follow that table, whereas D and trimming were derived from the DNA. The sample includes roughly 220,000 clones, about 90% of them seen just once. Sequenced sample: PBMCs or T cells enriched from blood (not recorded which). The clonotype originates from a woman aged 50 to 65 with acute COVID-19.

The CDR3 DNA follows: TGTGCCAGTAGTATCGGACAGGGGAACATTCAGTACTTC. Translation: CASSIGQGNIQYF. The chain recombines TRBV19 with TRBJ2-4; 9 nucleotides align to TRBD1. This CDR3 comprises 13 residues. With V trimmed by 3 bases and J by 7 bases, 1 base remained unmatched. From germline, CDR1 is LNHDA and CDR2 SQIVND (reference sequence).